Below, 10 T cell receptor beta chains from the same sample are listed, as sequenced in a study of T cell changes during pregnancy in multiple sclerosis (dated 2019 in TCRdb). The method was the immunoSEQ multiplex PCR assay. Held by TCRdb, this immuneACCESS table contains in-frame sequences only and omits some clones. Under half of the omission traces to an unresolved V gene where checked; the cause of the rest is unknown. The sample records about 22,000 clones, less than 95% of which are singletons. Under 0.75% of the sample is in the top ten clones. This specimen consisted of CD4+ T cells from peripheral blood mononuclear cells, obtained in the third trimester of pregnancy. The receptors originated from a female donor in good health, enrolled as a control in a pregnancy study.

CDR3 coding DNA: TGTGCCACCTACTATGGCGCTCACTACGAGCAGTACTTC. It encodes CATYYGAHYEQYF. V gene TRBV6-4 combines with J gene TRBJ2-7, with D unclear. The CDR3 sequence is 13 residues long. V was shortened by 10 bases and J by 3 bases, with 16 bases between the two germline ends. Germline CDR1 and CDR2: MRHNA and SNTAGT.

The V call is TRBV19, the J call TRBJ1-2; D is possibly TRBD1 (6 bases). Trimming removed 5 bases from V and 4 bases from J, with 17 bases in between. CDR1 is LNHDA, CDR2 SQIVND, per germline (reference sequence). The CDR3 contains 15 residues. The CDR3 nucleotides read TGTGCCAGTAGTGCCGGGACAACCGGAGGCTATGGCTACACCTTC. Encoded protein: CASSAGTTGGYGYTF.

The chain joins TRBV19 to TRBJ1-1; no firm D call. Germline CDR1 reads LNHDA; CDR2 reads SQIVND (reference sequence). Trimming took off 5 bases at V and 5 bases at J, with 9 bases between the two ends. CDR3 length: 12 amino acids. The CDR3, as DNA: TGTGCCAGTAGTCCCAGGAGGACTGAAGCTTTCTTT. This codes for CASSPRRTEAFF.

This clone appeared a single time. The chain combines TRBV28 with TRBJ1-2; 7 positions agree with TRBD1. From germline, CDR1 is MDHEN and CDR2 SYDVKM. The length of the CDR3 is 14 residues. CDR3 coding DNA: TGTGCGACGCTCGCCCCGACAGGGAACTATGGCTACACCTTC. This codes for CATLAPTGNYGYTF.

This chain connects TRBV5-6 to TRBJ1-6; D possibly corresponds to TRBD1 (6 bases). Trimming shortened V by 4 bases and J by 10 bases, and 15 bases separated the two germline ends. The CDR3 covers 14 residues. CDR1 and CDR2 from the germline V gene are SGHDT and YYEEEE. The CDR3 DNA follows: TGTGCCAGCAGCCCACAGGGCAGCGGATCACCCCTCCACTTT. Its protein is CASSPQGSGSPLHF.

The rearrangement joins TRBV19 to TRBJ1-3, with 7 bases that match TRBD1. Trimming at V came to 6 bases and at J to 4 bases, leaving 6 bases not matched to a gene. Looked up from germline, CDR1 is LNHDA and CDR2 is SQIVND (reference sequence). This CDR3 region has 14 residues. The CDR3 is CASRETGLGNTIYF. Here the CDR3 DNA reads TGTGCCAGTAGGGAGACAGGGCTCGGAAACACCATATATTTT.

The table lists this clone with a count of one. The rearrangement links TRBV28 to TRBJ2-5, with D maybe TRBD2 (7 bases). V shed 5 bases and J shed 7 bases, with 20 bases lying between them. Per germline, CDR1 MDHEN and CDR2 SYDVKM. CDR3 length: 15 amino acids. The CDR3 loop reads CASSLTPGGAGTQYF. The CDR3 coding sequence is TGTGCCAGCAGTCTTACCCCGGGGGGCGCAGGGACCCAGTACTTC.

The chain carries TRBV19 and TRBJ2-2; D may be TRBD2 (6 bases). Per germline, CDR1 LNHDA and CDR2 SQIVND (reference sequence). CDR3 size: 13 residues. Between the trimmed V and J ends, which lost 4 bases and 6 bases, there was a span of 9 bases. The CDR3 DNA follows: TGTGCCAGTAGTAGCGGGGTGCCCGGGGAGCTGTTTTTT. Residues: CASSSGVPGELFF.

The count of this clone is one. V and J are TRBV29-1 and TRBJ1-2; D not certain. CDR1 and CDR2 from the germline V gene are SQVTM and ANQGSEA. CDR3 length equals 12 residues. V lost 6 bases to trimming and J lost 8 bases, with 16 bases between them. Here the CDR3 DNA reads TGCAGCGTCCAGGAACCCTCATGGGGCTACACCTTC. Amino acids: CSVQEPSWGYTF.

This chain joins TRBV7-9 and TRBJ1-4; 10 bases map to TRBD1. Germline V gene sequence: CDR1 SEHNR, CDR2 FQNEAQ (reference sequence). CDR3 length: 16 residues. V dropped 6 bases and J dropped 0; count of bases not matched to a gene: 4. CDR3 residues: CASSRTGGATNEKLFF. CDR3 bases: TGTGCCAGCAGTCGGACAGGGGGAGCAACTAATGAAAAACTGTTTTTT.